This TCR beta chain was identified in a study of T cells in Graves' hyperthyroidism and ophthalmopathy. Amplified regions were TCR beta CDR3 sequences from RNA transcripts. In the first-round RT-PCR of the TCR CDR3, the HTBI primer set was used. Via MiXCR, TCRdb re-called the multiplex PCR reads, giving one row per CDR3 protein. The table includes under 400,000 distinct CDR3 sequences, about 13% detected once. This clonotype was picked up a small number of times. The CDR3 length is 15 residues. CDR1 SGDLS and CDR2 YYNGEE come from the germline V gene. V was cut by 2 bases and J by 5 bases, with 13 bases left in between.

Source material: blood. This clonotype originated in a woman aged 18 to 35 with Graves' hyperthyroidism. The chain has TRBV9 and TRBJ1-4; tentatively, D is TRBD1 (5 bases). CDR3 in amino acids: CASSVSGTGNEKLFF. The CDR3 DNA follows: TGTGCCAGCAGCGTCTCCGGGACGGGAAATGAAAAACTGTTTTTT.